One and the same sample provided the 2 T cell receptor beta chains below, sequenced in a study of blood T cell repertoires in COVID-19. Sequencing was performed with immunoSEQ multiplex PCR; in TCRdb, only in-frame clones are kept and a portion is missing. Of around 260,000 clones detected, 70% to 90% appear once; the ten largest clones hold approximately 2%. Material: peripheral blood. These receptors came from a man aged 25-45 years with active or convalescent COVID-19.

This chain links TRBV10-3 with TRBJ2-3, with 9 nucleotides matching TRBD2. The CDR3 is 18 residues long. CDR1 and CDR2 (germline): ENHRY, SYGVKD. Germline trimming cut 4 bases from V and 1 base from J; bases unmatched to any gene: 12. CDR3 DNA sequence: TGTGCCATCAGTGGGCCCAAAGAGACTAGCGGTCGCACAGATACGCAGTATTTT. Its translation: CAISGPKETSGRTDTQYF.

J is TRBJ2-1 and V is TRBV24-1, with TRBD1 matching over 10 bases. The junction had 9 bases not matched to a gene; V was cut back by 7 bases and J by 4 bases. Germline values: CDR1 KGHDR, CDR2 SFDVKD. The CDR3 contains 16 residues. In DNA form, the CDR3 reads TGTGCCACCAGAGAAACCGGGACAGGGGCTTACAATGAGCAGTTCTTC. This gives the protein CATRETGTGAYNEQFF.